The present entry profiles one TCR beta chain with its context. The antigen remains unidentified. This entry belongs to a study of vaccination and CD4 T cells after COVID-19. Study background: Convalescent individuals numbered four females and six males, two being Hispanic.

This CDR3 is 14 amino acids long. V lost 7 bases and J lost 3, with 13 bases in between. Germline values: CDR1 ENHRY, CDR2 SYGVKD. Sequence data for DNA of cultured CD4+ T cells were generated by the Oncomine TCR Beta short-read assay. One entry per CDR3 protein, called by TCRdb with MiXCR from the PCR reads. This table holds about 10,000 distinct CDR3 sequences, roughly 56% found once. Treatment of the sample: roughly ten-day PBMC culture with coronavirus spike peptide pools or control peptides (ViraFEST assay). The PCR-positive dates, March through December 2020, came before the US Alpha, Beta and Delta variants.

The clonotype originates from a human donor who had recovered from COVID-19. Sequencing was performed on CD4+ T cells from blood, cultured in vitro. The chain joins TRBV10-3 to TRBJ2-1; maybe TRBD1 (7 bases). For the CDR3, the DNA is TGTGCCATCATGGCCAGGGGGGACTACAATGAGCAGTTCTTC. Its protein product is CAIMARGDYNEQFF.